This is a list of T cell receptor beta chains from one sample in a study of blood T cell repertoires in COVID-19. Measured with immunoSEQ multiplex PCR; TCRdb has only the in-frame clones, and not every one. The sample carries 140,000 to 150,000 clones, over 75% recorded once. Input material: peripheral blood. These receptors were obtained from a man younger than 35 with COVID-19, enrolled during active disease. Each CDR3 is given with its conserved first and last residue. Fields, in order: J gene, V gene, D gene, CDR3 length, clone size, CDR3 DNA, CDR3 protein. A D gene is named only where the DNA matches it firmly. A row's size may be missing; if present it is once, few, many or a size class.

>TRBJ2-4|TRBV4-1|-|18|-
TGCGCCAGCAGCCAAGATCCCCTAGAAGGGGGAGCCAAAAACATTCAGTACTTC
CASSQDPLEGGAKNIQYF
>TRBJ2-7|TRBV10-3|TRBD2|14|-
TGTGCCATCAGTAGGACTAGCGGGAGTAACGAGCAGTACTTC
CAISRTSGSNEQYF
>TRBJ1-1|TRBV4-3|TRBD1|16|once
TGCGCCAGCAGCCAGGAACAGGGGGCGTCTGTGGCTGAAGCTTTCTTT
CASSQEQGASVAEAFF
>TRBJ1-4|TRBV11-2|-|14|-
TGTGCCAGCAGCGGGGGGGGCCTAGGTGAAAAACTGTTTTTT
CASSGGGLGEKLFF
>TRBJ2-7|TRBV6-2/TRBV6-3|-|15|-
TGTGCCAGCAGTCCACTTAGCGGCCAATCCTACGAGCAGTACTTC
CASSPLSGQSYEQYF
>TRBJ2-7|TRBV27|-|14|-
TGTGCCAGCAGTTTATCTGGCAGGGGCCACGAGCAGTACTTC
CASSLSGRGHEQYF
>TRBJ1-4|TRBV28|-|14|-
TGTGCCACCCAACTTTCACCCGCCCGCGAAAAACTGCTTTTT
CATQLSPAREKLLF
>TRBJ1-3|TRBV9|-|16|-
TGTGCCAGCAGCGCCCGACAGGCCGACTCTGGAAACACCATATATTTT
CASSARQADSGNTIYF
>TRBJ2-2|TRBV7-9|TRBD1|16|-
TGTGCCAGCAGCTCCTACAGGGGGCTGAACACCGGGGAGCTGTTTTTT
CASSSYRGLNTGELFF
>TRBJ1-1|TRBV11-2|TRBD1|14|-
TGTGCCAGCAGCTCGACAGGGGGCCACACTGAAGCTTTCTTT
CASSSTGGHTEAFF
>TRBJ2-3|TRBV27|TRBD2|18|few
TGTGCCAGCAGTAGATCGACCAACACAGTTGGGGGGGTTAATACGCAGTATTTT
CASSRSTNTVGGVNTQYF
>TRBJ2-1|TRBV3-1/TRBV3-2|-|15|-
TGTGCCAGCAGCCCCTTCCGGGACAAGTACAATGAGCAGTTCTTC
CASSPFRDKYNEQFF
>TRBJ2-1|TRBV7-9|TRBD2|14|-
TGTGCCAGCAGCTCGGGACTAGGGCCGGTTGAGCAGTTCTTC
CASSSGLGPVEQFF
>TRBJ2-4|TRBV25-1|TRBD1|15|-
TGTGCCAGCAGTCCCCGGGACAGGGGAGGAGACATTCAGTACTTC
CASSPRDRGGDIQYF
>TRBJ2-1|TRBV24-1|TRBD2|13|-
TGTGCCACCCAAGCGGGAGGCGCCAGGGAGCAGTTCTTC
CATQAGGAREQFF
>TRBJ1-1|TRBV7-9|-|15|-
TGTGCCAGCAGCTCGGGACTAACCACGAACACTGAAGCTTTCTTT
CASSSGLTTNTEAFF
>TRBJ2-3|TRBV5-8|-|12|-
TGTGCCAGCAGCTTCCACACAGATACGCAGTATTTT
CASSFHTDTQYF
>TRBJ2-1|TRBV5-1|-|13|-
TGCGCCAGCAGCTTAAGAGGGACATATGAGCAGTTCTTC
CASSLRGTYEQFF
>TRBJ2-7|TRBV7-2|TRBD1|15|-
TGTGCCAGCAGCTTAGTGACAGGGGAAGGGCGCGAGCAGTACTTC
CASSLVTGEGREQYF
>TRBJ1-5|TRBV6-5|TRBD1|14|-
TGTGCCAGCAGGACTGGACAGGGCGATCAGCCCCAGCATTTT
CASRTGQGDQPQHF
>TRBJ2-3|TRBV5-1|TRBD1|17|-
TGCGCCAGCAGCTTCCTCTTGACAGGGAGAAGCACAGATACGCAGTATTTT
CASSFLLTGRSTDTQYF
>TRBJ2-1|TRBV19|TRBD2|16|-
TGTGCCAGTAGTGTAATAGCGGGAGGATCCTACAATGAGCAGTTCTTC
CASSVIAGGSYNEQFF
>TRBJ1-1|TRBV18|-|18|-
TGTGCCAGCTCACCATATGTTAGGAGGTTCCTATCGAACACTGAAGCTTTCTTT
CASSPYVRRFLSNTEAFF
>TRBJ2-7|TRBV3-1/TRBV3-2|TRBD2|16|-
TGTGCCAGCAGCCACGGACTAGCGGGAGGCTCCTACGAGCAGTACTTC
CASSHGLAGGSYEQYF
>TRBJ1-1|TRBV5-1|TRBD1|15|-
TGCGCCAGCAGCCCATTACAGGGGGGTAGGACTGAAGCTTTCTTT
CASSPLQGGRTEAFF